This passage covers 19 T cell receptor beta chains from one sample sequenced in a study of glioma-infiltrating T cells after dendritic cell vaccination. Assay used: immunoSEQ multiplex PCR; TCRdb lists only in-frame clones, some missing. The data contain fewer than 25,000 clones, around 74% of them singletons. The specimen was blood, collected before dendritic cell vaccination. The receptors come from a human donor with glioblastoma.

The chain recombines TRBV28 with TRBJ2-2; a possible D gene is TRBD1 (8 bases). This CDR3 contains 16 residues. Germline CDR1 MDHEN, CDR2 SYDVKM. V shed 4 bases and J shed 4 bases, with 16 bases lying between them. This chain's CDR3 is CASSWSGTGGTGELFF. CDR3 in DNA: TGTGCCAGCAGTTGGAGCGGGACAGGTGGCACCGGGGAGCTGTTTTTT.

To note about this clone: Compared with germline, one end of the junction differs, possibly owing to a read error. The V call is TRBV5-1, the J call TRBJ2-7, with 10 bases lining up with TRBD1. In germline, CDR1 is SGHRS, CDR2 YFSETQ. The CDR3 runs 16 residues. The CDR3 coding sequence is TGCGCCAGCAGCTTTTATCCTGTATCTATCCGGGACAGGGGTTTCTTC. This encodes CASSFYPVSIRDRGFF.

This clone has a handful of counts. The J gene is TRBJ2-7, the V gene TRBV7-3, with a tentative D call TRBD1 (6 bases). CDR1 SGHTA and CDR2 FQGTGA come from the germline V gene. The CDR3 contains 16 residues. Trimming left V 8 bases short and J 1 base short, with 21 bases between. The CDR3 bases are TGTGCCAGCTTTCCCGAACCTCGGACAGATTCCTACGAGCAGTACTTC. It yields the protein CASFPEPRTDSYEQYF.

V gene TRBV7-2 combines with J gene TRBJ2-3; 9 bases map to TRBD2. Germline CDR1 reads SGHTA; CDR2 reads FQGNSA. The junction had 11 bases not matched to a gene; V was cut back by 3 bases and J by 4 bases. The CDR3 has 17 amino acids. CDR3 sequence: CASSFLSAGGRSDTQYF. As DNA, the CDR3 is TGTGCCAGCAGCTTTTTATCCGCGGGAGGGCGATCAGATACGCAGTATTTT.

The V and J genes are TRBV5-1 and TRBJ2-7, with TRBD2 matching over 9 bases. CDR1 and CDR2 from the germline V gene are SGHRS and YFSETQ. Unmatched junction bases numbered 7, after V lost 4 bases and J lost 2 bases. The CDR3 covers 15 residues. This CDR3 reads CASSRLAGTTYEQYF. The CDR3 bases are TGCGCCAGCAGCCGTCTAGCGGGGACTACCTACGAGCAGTACTTC. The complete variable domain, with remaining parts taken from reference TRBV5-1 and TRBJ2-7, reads KAGVTQTPRYLIKTRGQQVTLSCSPISGHRSVSWYQQTPGQGLQFLFEYFSETQRNKGNFPGRFSGRQFSNSRSEMNVSTLELGDSALYLCASSRLAGTTYEQYFGPGTRLTVT.

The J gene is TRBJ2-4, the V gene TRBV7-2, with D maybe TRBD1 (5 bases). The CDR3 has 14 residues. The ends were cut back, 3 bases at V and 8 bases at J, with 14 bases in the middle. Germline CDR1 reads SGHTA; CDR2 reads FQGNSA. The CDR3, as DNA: TGTGCCAGCAGCTTTTTCAGGGTGGCGGACATTCAGTACTTC. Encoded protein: CASSFFRVADIQYF.

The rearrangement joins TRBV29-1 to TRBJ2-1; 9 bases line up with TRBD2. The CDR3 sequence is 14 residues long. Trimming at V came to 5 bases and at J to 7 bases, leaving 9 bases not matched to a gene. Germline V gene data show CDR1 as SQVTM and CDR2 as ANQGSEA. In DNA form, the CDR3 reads TGCAGCGTTCGGCGGGAGGGCCTCTTAAATGAGCAGTTCTTC. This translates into CSVRREGLLNEQFF.

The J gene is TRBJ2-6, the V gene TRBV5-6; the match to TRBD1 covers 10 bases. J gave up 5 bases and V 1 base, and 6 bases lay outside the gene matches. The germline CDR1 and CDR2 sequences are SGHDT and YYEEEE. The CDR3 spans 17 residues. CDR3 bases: TGTGCCAGCAGCTTGCAAGGACAGGGGGGCTGGGCCAACGTCCTGACTTTC. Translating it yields CASSLQGQGGWANVLTF.

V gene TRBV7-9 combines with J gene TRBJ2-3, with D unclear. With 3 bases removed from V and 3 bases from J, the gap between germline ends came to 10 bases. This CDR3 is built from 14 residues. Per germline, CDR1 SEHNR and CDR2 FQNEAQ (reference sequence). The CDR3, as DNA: TGTGCCAGCAGCTTGGGTGCGGCGACAGATACGCAGTATTTT. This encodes CASSLGAATDTQYF.

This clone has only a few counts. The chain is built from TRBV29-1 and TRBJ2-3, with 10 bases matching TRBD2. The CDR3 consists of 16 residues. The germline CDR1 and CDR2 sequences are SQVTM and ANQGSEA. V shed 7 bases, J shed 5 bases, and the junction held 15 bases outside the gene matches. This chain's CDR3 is CSATGTSVNRRDTQYF. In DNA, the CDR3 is TGCAGCGCTACGGGGACTAGCGTAAACCGGAGAGATACGCAGTATTTT.

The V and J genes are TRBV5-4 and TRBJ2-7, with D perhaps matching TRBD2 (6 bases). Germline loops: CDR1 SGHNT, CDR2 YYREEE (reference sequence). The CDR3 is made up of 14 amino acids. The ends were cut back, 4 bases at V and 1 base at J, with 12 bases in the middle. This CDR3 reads CASSQGLISYEQYF. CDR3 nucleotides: TGTGCCAGCAGCCAGGGACTGATTTCCTACGAGCAGTACTTC.

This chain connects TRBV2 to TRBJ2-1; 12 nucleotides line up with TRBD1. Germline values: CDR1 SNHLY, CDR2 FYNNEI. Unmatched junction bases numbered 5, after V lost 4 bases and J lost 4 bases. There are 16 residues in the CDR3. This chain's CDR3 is CASSGPGQGAYNEQFF. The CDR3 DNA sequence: TGTGCCAGCAGTGGACCGGGACAGGGGGCGTACAATGAGCAGTTCTTC.

The CDR3 coding sequence is TGCGCCAGCAGCCGAATGGCGCGGGAGACCGAGCAGTACTTC. This gives the protein CASSRMARETEQYF. The chain is built from TRBV5-1 and TRBJ2-7; 7 nucleotides align to TRBD2. The CDR3 length is 14 residues. Germline V gene data show CDR1 as SGHRS and CDR2 as YFSETQ. The V segment lost 4 bases and the J segment 6 bases; nucleotides outside the gene matches: 10.

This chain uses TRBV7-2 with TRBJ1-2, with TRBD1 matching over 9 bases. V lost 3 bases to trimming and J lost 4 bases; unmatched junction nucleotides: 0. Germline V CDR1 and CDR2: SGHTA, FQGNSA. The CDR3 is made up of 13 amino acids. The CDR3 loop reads CASSLTGGYGYTF. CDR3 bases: TGTGCCAGCAGCTTGACAGGGGGCTATGGCTACACCTTC.

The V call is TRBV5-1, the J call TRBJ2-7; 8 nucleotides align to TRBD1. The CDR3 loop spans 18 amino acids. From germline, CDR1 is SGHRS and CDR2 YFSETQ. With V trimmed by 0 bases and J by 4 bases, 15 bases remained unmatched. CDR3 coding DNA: TGCGCCAGCAGCTTGGCCAGGGGGCAACGGCCTCAGGGTTACGAGCAGTACTTC. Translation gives CASSLARGQRPQGYEQYF.

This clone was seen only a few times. CDR3: CASSVGQGGGYEQYF. The CDR3 bases are TGTGCCAGCAGCGTTGGACAGGGAGGCGGCTACGAGCAGTACTTC. The chain is built from TRBV9 and TRBJ2-7; TRBD1 aligns across 8 bases. Germline CDR1 SGDLS, CDR2 YYNGEE. This CDR3 has 15 residues. The J segment lost 3 bases and the V segment lost 2 bases, leaving 7 bases of the junction unmatched. Looking up the rest from reference TRBV9 and TRBJ2-7 gives the full variable domain: DSGVTQTPKHLITATGQRVTLRCSPRSGDLSVYWYQQSLDQGLQFLIQYYNGEERAKGNILERFSAQQFPDLHSELNLSSLELGDSALYFCASSVGQGGGYEQYFGPGTRLTVT.

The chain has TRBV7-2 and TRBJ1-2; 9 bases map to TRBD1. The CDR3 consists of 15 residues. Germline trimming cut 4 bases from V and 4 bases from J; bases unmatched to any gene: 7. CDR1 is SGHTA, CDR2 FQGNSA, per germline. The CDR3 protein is CASSSQGARVYGYTF. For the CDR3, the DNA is TGTGCCAGCAGCTCACAGGGGGCGAGGGTCTATGGCTACACCTTC.

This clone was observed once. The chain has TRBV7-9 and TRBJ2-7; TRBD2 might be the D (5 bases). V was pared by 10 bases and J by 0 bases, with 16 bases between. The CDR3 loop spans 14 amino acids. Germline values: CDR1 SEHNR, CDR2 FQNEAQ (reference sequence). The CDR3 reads CAIESLGSSYEQYF. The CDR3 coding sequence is TGTGCCATCGAAAGTCTGGGGAGCTCCTACGAGCAGTACTTC.

The CDR3 protein is CASSLFGLTNTGELFF. The CDR3 bases are TGCGCCAGCAGCTTGTTTGGACTGACGAACACCGGGGAGCTGTTTTTT. This sequence joins TRBV5-1 and TRBJ2-2; perhaps TRBD2 as D (5 bases). Germline CDR1 SGHRS, CDR2 YFSETQ. This CDR3 region has 16 residues. Trimming removed 1 base at V and 0 bases at J, with 10 bases between.